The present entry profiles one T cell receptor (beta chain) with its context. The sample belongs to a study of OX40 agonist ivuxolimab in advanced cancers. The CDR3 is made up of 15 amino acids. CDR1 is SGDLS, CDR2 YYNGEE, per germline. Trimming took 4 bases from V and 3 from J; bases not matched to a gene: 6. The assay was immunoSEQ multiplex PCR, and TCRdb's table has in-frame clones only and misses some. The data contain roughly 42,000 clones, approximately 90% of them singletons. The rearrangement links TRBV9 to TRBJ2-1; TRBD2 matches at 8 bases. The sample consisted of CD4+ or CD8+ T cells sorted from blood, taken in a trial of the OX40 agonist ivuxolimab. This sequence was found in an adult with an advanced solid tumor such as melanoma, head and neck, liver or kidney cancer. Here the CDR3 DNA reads TGTGCCAGCAGCCCATCTAGCGGGCACTACAATGAGCAGTTCTTC. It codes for CASSPSSGHYNEQFF.